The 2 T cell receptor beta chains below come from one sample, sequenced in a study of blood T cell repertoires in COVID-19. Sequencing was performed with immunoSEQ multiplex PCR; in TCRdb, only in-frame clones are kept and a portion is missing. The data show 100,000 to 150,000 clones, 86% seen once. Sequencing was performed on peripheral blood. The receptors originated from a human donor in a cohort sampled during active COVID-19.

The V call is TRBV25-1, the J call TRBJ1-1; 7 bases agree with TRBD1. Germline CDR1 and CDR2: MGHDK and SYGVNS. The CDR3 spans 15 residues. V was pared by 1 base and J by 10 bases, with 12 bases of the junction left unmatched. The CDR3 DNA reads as TGTGCCAGCAGTGAATCCTTCCCCAATCGGGACAGAGCTTTCTTT. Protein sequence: CASSESFPNRDRAFF. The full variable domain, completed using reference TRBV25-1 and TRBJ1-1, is EADIYQTPRYLVIGTGKKITLECSQTMGHDKMYWYQQDPGMELHLIHYSYGVNSTEKGDLSSESTVSRIRTEHFPLTLESARPSHTSQYLCASSESFPNRDRAFFGQGTRLTVV.

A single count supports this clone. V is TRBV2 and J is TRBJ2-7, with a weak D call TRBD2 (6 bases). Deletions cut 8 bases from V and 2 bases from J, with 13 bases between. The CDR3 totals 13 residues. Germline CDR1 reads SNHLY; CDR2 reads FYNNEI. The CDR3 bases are TGTGCCAGCGGCCGGGGGTTTACCTACGAGCAGTACTTC. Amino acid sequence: CASGRGFTYEQYF.